The 22 T cell receptor beta chains reported below all come from one sample, sequenced in a study of shared clonotypes between healthy human individuals (dated by TCRdb to the early 2020s). Library generation was performed with the immunoSEQ multiplex PCR assay. Imported from immuneACCESS, the table was reduced by TCRdb to in-frame sequences with V and J called. These copies leave out some clones; in studies compared against another copy, an unresolved V gene accounts for under half, and the cause of the remainder is not known. Recorded for this sample are some 95,000 clones; almost 70% of them occurred a single time. Clones ranked in the top ten supply 45% to 55% of the sample. Specimen: memory CD8+ T cells sorted from blood. The cell subset or site label, as the study defines it: CD45RO+ cells pooled with CCR7-negative TemRA cells. The receptor source for this set is a man aged 25 to 45 in good health.

The V call is TRBV28, the J call TRBJ2-6; 11 nucleotides line up with TRBD2. Germline-derived CDR1 and CDR2 are MDHEN and SYDVKM. J was trimmed by 3 bases and V by 5 bases; bases with no gene match: 18. The CDR3 extends over 21 amino acids. This CDR3 is CASSTTPVIAGGSFGANVLTF. CDR3 DNA: TGTGCCAGCAGTACCACCCCGGTGATAGCGGGAGGGTCTTTTGGGGCCAACGTCCTGACTTTC.

The chain recombines TRBV5-6 with TRBJ1-2, with 9 bases aligning to TRBD1. The germline gives CDR1 SGHDT, CDR2 YYEEEE. V dropped 7 bases and J dropped 2; count of bases not matched to a gene: 6. CDR3 length: 14 amino acids. DNA of the CDR3: TGTGCCAGCGTAACAGGGGGCGCGAACTATGGCTACACCTTC. Protein sequence: CASVTGGANYGYTF. Based on the CDR3 plus reference TRBV5-6 and TRBJ1-2, the full variable domain is DAGVTQSPTHLIKTRGQQVTLRCSPKSGHDTVSWYQQALGQGPQFIFQYYEEEERQRGNFPDRFSGHQFPNYSSELNVNALLLGDSALYLCASVTGGANYGYTFGSGTRLTVV.

This clone occurred a few times. The rearrangement uses TRBV18 and TRBJ1-1; D is ambiguous. The CDR3 has 20 residues. V was pared by 3 bases and J by 3 bases, with 29 bases between. Germline-derived CDR1 and CDR2 are KGHSH and LQKENI. This CDR3 reads CASSPGYVTEHHTSHTEAFF. In DNA, the CDR3 is TGTGCCAGCTCACCCGGTTACGTGACGGAACACCACACCTCTCACACTGAAGCTTTCTTT.

The chain combines TRBV12-2 with TRBJ2-1; the table's D gene call, TRBD2, was not cross checked with the DNA. TRBV12-2 is a recognized pseudogene. The CDR3 has 16 amino acids. This CDR3 reads CASRTRLAGGYNEQFF. The DNA for the CDR3 is TGTGCAAGTCGGACGAGACTAGCGGGAGGCTACAATGAGCAGTTCTTC.

The chain recombines TRBV7-3 with TRBJ1-5; D may be TRBD1 (6 bases). Trimming took off 3 bases at V and 0 bases at J, with 21 bases between the two ends. Germline CDR1 SGHTA, CDR2 FQGTGA. The CDR3 extends over 19 amino acids. The CDR3 DNA reads TGTGCCAGCAGCTTTAACGGCTCGCGGGGGGCCCATAGCAATCAGCCCCAGCATTTT. Translating it yields CASSFNGSRGAHSNQPQHF. The full variable domain, in which reference TRBV7-3 and TRBJ1-5 provide the parts outside the CDR3, is GAGVSQTPSNKVTEKGKYVELRCDPISGHTALYWYRQSLGQGPEFLIYFQGTGAADDSGLPNDRFFAVRPEGSVSTLKIQRTERGDSAVYLCASSFNGSRGAHSNQPQHFGDGTRLSIL.

This clone was recorded a few times. The chain uses TRBV5-4 and TRBJ1-1; the D gene is possibly TRBD1 (5 bases). This CDR3 comprises 16 residues. Trimming pared 2 bases from V and 3 bases from J, leaving 17 bases between. Germline loops: CDR1 SGHNT, CDR2 YYREEE (reference sequence). For the CDR3, the DNA is TGTGCCAGCAGCTTTCCGACGGGGGTAGGGTACACTGAAGCTTTCTTT. Protein: CASSFPTGVGYTEAFF.

This chain uses TRBV29-1 with TRBJ2-1; 10 nucleotides line up with TRBD2. CDR3 size: 14 residues. The V gene end was trimmed by 3 bases and the J gene end by 14 bases; junction bases not matched to a gene: 13. Per germline, CDR1 SQVTM and CDR2 ANQGSEA. The CDR3 nucleotides read TGCAGCGTTGAGGGACTAGCGTCCAATTGGGGGGAGTTCTTC. Its translation is CSVEGLASNWGEFF.

V gene TRBV2 combines with J gene TRBJ2-7; TRBD1 is a possible D gene (6 bases). The CDR3 is 13 residues long. Trimming shortened V by 7 bases and J by 3 bases, and 13 bases separated the two germline ends. Germline V lookup: CDR1 SNHLY, CDR2 FYNNEI. The CDR3 DNA is TGTGCCAGCATCCGGGACAAAAACTACGAGCAGTACTTC. Its protein product is CASIRDKNYEQYF.

Only a few counts were recorded for this clone. J is TRBJ2-4 and V is TRBV7-8; possibly TRBD2 for D (5 bases). The CDR3 has 16 amino acids. V gave up 1 base and J gave up 7 bases, with 17 bases separating them. Germline V gene sequence: CDR1 SGHVS, CDR2 FQNEAQ. The CDR3 nucleotides read TGTGCCAGCAGCTTAGGAGGGAATGATGTCGGGAACATTCAGTACTTC. Translation: CASSLGGNDVGNIQYF.

The chain couples TRBV9 to TRBJ2-7; no clear D gene. Germline CDR1 SGDLS, CDR2 YYNGEE. This CDR3 is built from 18 residues. The V end lost 0 bases, the J end lost 2 bases, and 21 bases lay between the germline ends. DNA of the CDR3: TGTGCCAGCAGCGTAGATCGGATGGACGGTCCGGGCCCCTACGAGCAGTACTTC. This codes for CASSVDRMDGPGPYEQYF. The variable domain in full, completed from reference TRBV9 and TRBJ2-7, reads DSGVTQTPKHLITATGQRVTLRCSPRSGDLSVYWYQQSLDQGLQFLIQYYNGEERAKGNILERFSAQQFPDLHSELNLSSLELGDSALYFCASSVDRMDGPGPYEQYFGPGTRLTVT.

V usage is TRBV7-9 and J usage is TRBJ1-2; TRBD1 matches 7 bases. The CDR3 is 15 amino acids. V was clipped by 5 bases and J by 8 bases; unmatched bases: 14. Germline-derived CDR1 and CDR2 are SEHNR and FQNEAQ (reference sequence). This chain's CDR3 is CASSNRDRVLDGYTF. The CDR3 bases are TGTGCCAGCAGCAACCGGGACAGAGTTCTGGACGGCTACACCTTC.

This clone was recorded many times. The chain is built from TRBV10-1 and TRBJ2-7; 13 bases map to TRBD2. CDR1 and CDR2 from the germline V gene are WNHNN and SYGVQD (reference sequence). The CDR3 is made up of 17 amino acids. V trimming: 0 bases; J trimming: 7 bases; junction bases outside the gene matches: 9. CDR3 in amino acids: CASSESKLAGGDWEQYF. DNA for the CDR3: TGCGCCAGCAGTGAGTCGAAACTAGCGGGAGGGGACTGGGAGCAGTACTTC.

This clone was detected a few times. This chain uses TRBV2 with TRBJ2-7; either TRBD1 or TRBD2 may supply D (5 bases each). Germline values: CDR1 SNHLY, CDR2 FYNNEI. Trimming removed 11 bases at V and 4 bases at J, with 12 bases between. The CDR3 has 11 residues. The CDR3 region is CAGGQGYEQYF. For the CDR3, the DNA is TGTGCCGGGGGTCAAGGGTACGAGCAGTACTTC.

The V gene is TRBV19, the J gene TRBJ2-2; 7 bases match TRBD1. The CDR3 length is 15 residues. V lost 5 bases and J lost 6; bases outside the gene matches: 9. From germline, CDR1 is LNHDA and CDR2 SQIVND (reference sequence). CDR3 amino acids: CASSPSRQGAGELFF. The CDR3 DNA reads as TGTGCCAGTAGTCCTAGCCGGCAGGGGGCCGGGGAGCTGTTTTTT.

J is TRBJ2-1 and V is TRBV25-1; 7 nucleotides align to TRBD2. The trim removed 3 bases at V and 6 bases at J, leaving 8 bases unmatched. This CDR3 comprises 15 residues. From germline, CDR1 is MGHDK and CDR2 SYGVNS. The CDR3 DNA reads as TGTGCCAGCAGTGATGGAGCGGGGCTACGCAATGAGCAGTTCTTC. It encodes CASSDGAGLRNEQFF.

This chain connects TRBV7-3 to TRBJ2-7; perhaps D is TRBD1 or TRBD2 (5 bases each). Germline V gene lookup returns CDR1 SGHTA and CDR2 FQGTGA. Trimming took 4 bases from V and 0 from J, leaving 10 bases between them. The CDR3 spans 14 residues. CDR3 nucleotide sequence: TGTGCCAGCAGCTCGGGACCAACCTCCTACGAGCAGTACTTC. Encoded protein: CASSSGPTSYEQYF.

This clone showed up many times. This chain joins TRBV27 and TRBJ1-4, with a weak D call TRBD1 (5 bases). The CDR3 spans 11 residues. Germline CDR1 and CDR2: MNHEY and SMNVEV (reference sequence). V dropped 7 bases and J dropped 13 bases, with 13 bases sitting between them. DNA for the CDR3: TGTGCCAGCAAGTCGGGGCTCCGACTGTTTTTT. It translates to CASKSGLRLFF.

A note on this clone: One base separates it from a far larger clone, so it is likely a read error. The chain links TRBV5-5 to TRBJ1-5; D is perhaps TRBD1 (6 bases). The length of the CDR3 is 13 residues. Germline V gives CDR1 SGHKS, CDR2 YYEKEE (reference sequence). Trimming shortened V by 3 bases and J by 5 bases, and 9 bases separated the two germline ends. For the CDR3, the DNA is TGTGCCAGCAGCTGGGAGGGGGATCAGCCCCAGCATTTT. Residues: CASSWEGDQPQHF.

V is TRBV11-2 and J is TRBJ2-5; TRBD1 aligns across 10 bases. This CDR3 contains 15 residues. Germline V gene lookup returns CDR1 SGHAT and CDR2 FQNNGV. The V gene end was trimmed by 5 bases and the J gene end by 4 bases; junction bases not matched to a gene: 7. The CDR3 loop reads CASSLGDRGRETQYF. DNA of the CDR3: TGTGCCAGCAGCCTCGGGGACAGGGGACGAGAGACCCAGTACTTC.

V and J are TRBV6-6 and TRBJ2-1, with D unclear. The germline V gene has CDR1 MNHNY and CDR2 SVGAGI (reference sequence). This CDR3 is 16 amino acids long. V dropped 7 bases and J dropped 9 bases, with 25 bases sitting between them. Written as DNA, the CDR3 is TGTGCCAGCACCATAACGCTTGAGTTGCCTAGGGTTGAGCAGTTCTTC. Its protein is CASTITLELPRVEQFF.

This rearrangement joins TRBV19 to TRBJ2-7, with TRBD2 matching 10 bases. The CDR3 has 16 residues. Germline values: CDR1 LNHDA, CDR2 SQIVND (reference sequence). Losses at the gene ends were 2 bases for V and 2 bases for J; bases not matched to a gene: 6. CDR3 DNA sequence: TGTGCCAGTAGTATAACTAGCGGGGTTAGAGCCTACGAGCAGTACTTC. Translated: CASSITSGVRAYEQYF. Looking up the rest from reference TRBV19 and TRBJ2-7 gives the full variable domain: DGGITQSPKYLFRKEGQNVTLSCEQNLNHDAMYWYRQDPGQGLRLIYYSQIVNDFQKGDIAEGYSVSREKKESFPLTVTSAQKNPTAFYLCASSITSGVRAYEQYFGPGTRLTVT.

This chain links TRBV28 with TRBJ2-7, with 8 bases fitting TRBD2. CDR3 size: 15 residues. V lost 6 bases and J lost 2; bases outside the gene matches: 9. CDR1 MDHEN and CDR2 SYDVKM come from the germline V gene. CDR3 sequence (DNA): TGTGCCAGCAGAGAGAGTGGGACTAGTACCTACGAGCAGTACTTC. This encodes CASRESGTSTYEQYF.